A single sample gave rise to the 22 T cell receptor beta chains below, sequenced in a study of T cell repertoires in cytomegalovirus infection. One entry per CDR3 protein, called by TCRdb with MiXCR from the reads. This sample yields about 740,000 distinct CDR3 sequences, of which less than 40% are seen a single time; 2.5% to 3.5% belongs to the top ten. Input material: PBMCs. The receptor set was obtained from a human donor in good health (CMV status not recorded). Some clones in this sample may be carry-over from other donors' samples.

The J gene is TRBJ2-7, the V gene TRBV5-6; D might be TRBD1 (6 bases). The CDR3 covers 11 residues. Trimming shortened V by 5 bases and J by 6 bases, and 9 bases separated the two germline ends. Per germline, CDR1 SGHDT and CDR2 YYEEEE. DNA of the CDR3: TGTGCCAGCAGGCAGGGGCGCGAGCAGTACTTC. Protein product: CASRQGREQYF.

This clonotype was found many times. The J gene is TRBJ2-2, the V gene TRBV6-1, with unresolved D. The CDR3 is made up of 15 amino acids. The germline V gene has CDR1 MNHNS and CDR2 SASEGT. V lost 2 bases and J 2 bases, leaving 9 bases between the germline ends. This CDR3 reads CASSEWRRNTGELFF. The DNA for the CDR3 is TGTGCCAGCAGTGAATGGCGGAGAAACACCGGGGAGCTGTTTTTT.

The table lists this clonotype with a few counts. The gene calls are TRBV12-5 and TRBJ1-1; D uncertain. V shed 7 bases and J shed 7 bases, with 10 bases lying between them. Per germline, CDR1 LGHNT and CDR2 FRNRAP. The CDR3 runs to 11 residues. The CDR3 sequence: CASETENEAFF. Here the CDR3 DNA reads TGTGCTAGTGAGACCGAAAATGAAGCTTTCTTT. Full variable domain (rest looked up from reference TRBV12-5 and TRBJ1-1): DARVTQTPRHKVTEMGQEVTMRCQPILGHNTVFWYRQTMMQGLELLAYFRNRAPLDDSGMPKDRFSAEMPDATLATLKIQPSEPRDSAVYFCASETENEAFFGQGTRLTVV.

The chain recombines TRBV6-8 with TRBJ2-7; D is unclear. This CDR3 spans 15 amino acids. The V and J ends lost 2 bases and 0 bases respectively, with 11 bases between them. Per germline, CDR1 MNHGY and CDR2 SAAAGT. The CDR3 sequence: CASSYTSFSSYEQYF. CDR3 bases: TGTGCCAGCAGTTACACATCATTCTCCTCCTACGAGCAGTACTTC.

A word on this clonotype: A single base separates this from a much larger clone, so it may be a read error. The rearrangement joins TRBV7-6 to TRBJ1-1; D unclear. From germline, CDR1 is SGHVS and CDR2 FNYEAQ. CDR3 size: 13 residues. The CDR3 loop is CDSSPSGTTEAFF. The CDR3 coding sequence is TGTGACAGCAGCCCGTCAGGTACCACTGAAGCTTTCTTT. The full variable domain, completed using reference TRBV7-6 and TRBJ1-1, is GAGVSQSPRYKVTKRGQDVALRCDPISGHVSLYWYRQALGQGPEFLTYFNYEAQQDKSGLPNDRFSAERPEGSISTLTIQRTEQRDSAMYRCDSSPSGTTEAFFGQGTRLTVV.

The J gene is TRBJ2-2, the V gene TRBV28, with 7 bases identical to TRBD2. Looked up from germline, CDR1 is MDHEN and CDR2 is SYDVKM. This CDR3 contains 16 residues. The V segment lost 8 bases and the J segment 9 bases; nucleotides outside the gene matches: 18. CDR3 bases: TGTGCCAGCCGGGACTGGGCGGGAGACGAGATCTGGGAGCTGTTTTTT. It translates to CASRDWAGDEIWELFF.

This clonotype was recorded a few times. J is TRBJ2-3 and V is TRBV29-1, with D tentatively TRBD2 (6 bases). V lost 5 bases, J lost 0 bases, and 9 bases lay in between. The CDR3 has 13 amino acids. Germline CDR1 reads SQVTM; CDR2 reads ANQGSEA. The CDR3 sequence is CSVSSGSTDTQYF. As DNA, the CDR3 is TGCAGCGTTTCCAGCGGGAGCACAGATACGCAGTATTTT.

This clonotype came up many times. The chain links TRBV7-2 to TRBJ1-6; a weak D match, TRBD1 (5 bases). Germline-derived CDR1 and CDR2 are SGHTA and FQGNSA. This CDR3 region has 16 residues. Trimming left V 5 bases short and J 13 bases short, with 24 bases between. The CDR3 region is CASSRISGTGGSPLHF. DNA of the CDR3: TGTGCCAGCAGCCGGATTTCCGGGACTGGAGGGAGTCCCCTCCACTTT.

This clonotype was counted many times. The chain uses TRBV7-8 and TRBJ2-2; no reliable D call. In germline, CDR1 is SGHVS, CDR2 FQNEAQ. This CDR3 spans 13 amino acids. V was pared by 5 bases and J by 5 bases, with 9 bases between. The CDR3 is CASSAASTGELFF. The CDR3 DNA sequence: TGTGCCAGCAGCGCCGCTAGTACCGGGGAGCTGTTTTTT. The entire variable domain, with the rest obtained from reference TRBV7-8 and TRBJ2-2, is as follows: GAGVSQSPRYKVAKRGQDVALRCDPISGHVSLFWYQQALGQGPEFLTYFQNEAQLDKSGLPSDRFFAERPEGSVSTLKIQRTQQEDSAVYLCASSAASTGELFFGEGSRLTVL.

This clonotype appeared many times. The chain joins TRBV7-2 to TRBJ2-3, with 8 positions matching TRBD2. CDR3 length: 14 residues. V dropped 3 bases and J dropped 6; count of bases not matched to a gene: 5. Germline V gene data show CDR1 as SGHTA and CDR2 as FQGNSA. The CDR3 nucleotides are TGTGCCAGCAGCTTCGGACTAGCATCGGATACGCAGTATTTT. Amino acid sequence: CASSFGLASDTQYF. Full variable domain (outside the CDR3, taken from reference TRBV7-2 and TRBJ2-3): GAGVSQSPSNKVTEKGKDVELRCDPISGHTALYWYRQSLGQGLEFLIYFQGNSAPDKSGLPSDRFSAERTGGSVSTLTIQRTQQEDSAVYLCASSFGLASDTQYFGPGTRLTVL.

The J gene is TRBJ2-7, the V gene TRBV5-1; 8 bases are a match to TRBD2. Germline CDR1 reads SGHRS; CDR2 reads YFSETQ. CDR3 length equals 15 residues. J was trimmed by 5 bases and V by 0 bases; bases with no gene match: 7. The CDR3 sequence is CASSLEAGVIHEQYF. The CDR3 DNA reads TGCGCCAGCAGCTTGGAAGCGGGAGTAATCCACGAGCAGTACTTC. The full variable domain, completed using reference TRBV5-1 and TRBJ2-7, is KAGVTQTPRYLIKTRGQQVTLSCSPISGHRSVSWYQQTPGQGLQFLFEYFSETQRNKGNFPGRFSGRQFSNSRSEMNVSTLELGDSALYLCASSLEAGVIHEQYFGPGTRLTVT.

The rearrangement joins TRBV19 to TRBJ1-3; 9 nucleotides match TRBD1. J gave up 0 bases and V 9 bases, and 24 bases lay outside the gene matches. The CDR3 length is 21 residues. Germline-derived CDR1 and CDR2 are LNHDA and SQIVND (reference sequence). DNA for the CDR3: TGTGCCAGCGACGCTCAACCCGACCTGGGACAGGGTCCATTCTCTGGAAACACCATATATTTT. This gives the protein CASDAQPDLGQGPFSGNTIYF.

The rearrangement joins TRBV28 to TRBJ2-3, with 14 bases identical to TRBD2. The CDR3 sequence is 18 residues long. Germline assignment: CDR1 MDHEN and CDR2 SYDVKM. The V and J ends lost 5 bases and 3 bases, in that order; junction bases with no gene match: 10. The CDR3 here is CASSQSRLAGGLTDTQYF. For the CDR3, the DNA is TGTGCCAGCAGTCAATCAAGACTAGCGGGAGGGTTAACAGATACGCAGTATTTT.

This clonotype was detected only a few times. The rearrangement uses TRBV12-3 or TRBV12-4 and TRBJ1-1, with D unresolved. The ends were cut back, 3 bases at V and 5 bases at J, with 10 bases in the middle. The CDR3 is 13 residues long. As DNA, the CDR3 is TGTGCCAGCAGTTTTGAAGCAAGGACTGAAGCTTTCTTT. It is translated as CASSFEARTEAFF.

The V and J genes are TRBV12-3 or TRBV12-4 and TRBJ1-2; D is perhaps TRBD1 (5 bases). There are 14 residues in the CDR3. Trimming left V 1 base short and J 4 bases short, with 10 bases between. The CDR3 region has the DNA TGTGCCAGCAGTTTAGGGGGCAACCTCTATGGCTACACCTTC. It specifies CASSLGGNLYGYTF.

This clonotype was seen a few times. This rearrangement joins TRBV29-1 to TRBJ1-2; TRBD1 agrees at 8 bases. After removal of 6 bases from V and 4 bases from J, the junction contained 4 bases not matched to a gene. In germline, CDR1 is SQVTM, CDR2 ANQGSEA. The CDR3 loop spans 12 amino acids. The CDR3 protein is CSVQTGAYGYTF. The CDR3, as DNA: TGCAGCGTGCAGACAGGGGCCTATGGCTACACCTTC.

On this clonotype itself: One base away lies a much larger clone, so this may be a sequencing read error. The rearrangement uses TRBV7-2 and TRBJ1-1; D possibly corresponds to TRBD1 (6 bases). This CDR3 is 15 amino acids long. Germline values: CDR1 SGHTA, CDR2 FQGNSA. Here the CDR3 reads CGSSHFWEGDTEAFF. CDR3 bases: TGTGGCAGCAGCCACTTTTGGGAGGGGGACACTGAAGCTTTCTTT.

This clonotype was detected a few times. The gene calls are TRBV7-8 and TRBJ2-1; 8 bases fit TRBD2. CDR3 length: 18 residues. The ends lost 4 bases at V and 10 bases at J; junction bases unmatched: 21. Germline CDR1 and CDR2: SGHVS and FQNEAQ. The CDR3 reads CASSCIRTSCRSGKEQFF. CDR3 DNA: TGTGCCAGCAGCTGTATTAGGACTAGCTGCCGCTCCGGAAAAGAGCAGTTCTTC.

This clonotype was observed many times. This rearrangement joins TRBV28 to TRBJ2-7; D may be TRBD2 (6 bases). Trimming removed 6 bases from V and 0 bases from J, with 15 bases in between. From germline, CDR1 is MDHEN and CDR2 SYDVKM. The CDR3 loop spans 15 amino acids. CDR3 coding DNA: TGTGCCAGCAGGCTCACGGGGGTTAGCTCCTACGAGCAGTACTTC. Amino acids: CASRLTGVSSYEQYF.

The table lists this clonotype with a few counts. The CDR3 spells CASSITGTDSNQPQHF. The CDR3 DNA sequence: TGTGCCAGCAGCATAACCGGGACAGATAGCAATCAGCCCCAGCATTTT. This chain joins TRBV7-8 and TRBJ1-5, with TRBD1 matching over 7 bases. The ends lost 5 bases at V and 0 bases at J; junction bases unmatched: 7. Germline V gives CDR1 SGHVS, CDR2 FQNEAQ. The CDR3 is 16 residues long.

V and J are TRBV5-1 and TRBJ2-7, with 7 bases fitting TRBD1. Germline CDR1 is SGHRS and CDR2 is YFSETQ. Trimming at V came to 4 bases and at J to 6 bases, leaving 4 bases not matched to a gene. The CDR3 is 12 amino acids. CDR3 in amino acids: CASSVTGLEQYF. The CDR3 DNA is TGCGCCAGCAGCGTGACAGGGCTCGAGCAGTACTTC.

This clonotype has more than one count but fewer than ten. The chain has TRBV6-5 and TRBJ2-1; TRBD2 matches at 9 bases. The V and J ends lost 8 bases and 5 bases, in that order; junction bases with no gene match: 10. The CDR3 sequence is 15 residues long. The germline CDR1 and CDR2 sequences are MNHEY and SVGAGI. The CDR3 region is CASFRVGGGDNEQFF. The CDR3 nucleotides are TGTGCCAGCTTTAGGGTGGGCGGGGGGGACAATGAGCAGTTCTTC.